This T cell receptor beta chain emerged from a study of radiotherapy plus CTLA-4 blockade in lung cancer. Data came from immunoSEQ multiplex PCR; TCRdb stores just in-frame clones and leaves some out. The sample includes some 110,000 clones, 81% of them seen just once. Regarding this clone: Its specificity is not known. One junction end does not reproduce the germline sequence, and a read error may be involved.

Study results and limitations: It was early blood T cell clone dynamics, with interferon-beta, that reportedly best predicted response.

There are 18 residues in the CDR3. CDR1 is SGHVS, CDR2 FQNEAQ, per germline. Those with chemo-refractory metastatic non-small-cell lung cancer were treated with focal radiation combined with CTLA-4 blockade using ipilimumab. The chain combines TRBV7-8 with TRBJ1-2, with D tentatively TRBD1 (5 bases). The source of this sequence is a human donor with non-small cell lung cancer that progressed on radiotherapy plus ipilimumab. Some clones in this sample may be carry-over from other donors' samples. This material consisted of peripheral blood, taken from a patient treated with radiotherapy plus ipilimumab. This chain's CDR3 is CASSFTGTGGGSIYGHTF. The CDR3 DNA reads as TGTGCCAGCAGCTTCACCGGGACCGGGGGGGGATCGATCTATGGCCACACCTTC.